This TCR beta chain was sequenced for a study of blood T cells in healthy people across ages. The CDR3 consists of 14 residues. Deletions cut 4 bases from V and 5 bases from J, with 15 bases between. The V gene's germline CDR1 is KGHSH and CDR2 LQKENI. Regarding this clonotype: Its antigen is as yet unknown.

Broader study findings: Across the age range, TCR beta diversity per million T cells fell in a roughly linear way. Diversity was higher, and naive CD4+ cells more numerous, in long-lived donors than in aged donors. Diversity figures based on one million T cells were deemed too low. Naive and antigen-experienced cells were not separated, limiting conclusive comparison.

Together with a sample-barcoded 5' primer, a J-beta primer mix was included in a second PCR lasting roughly 6 to 12 cycles. TCRdb fed the 5' RACE reads into MiXCR, producing one record per CDR3 protein. The sample includes 700,000 to 850,000 distinct CDR3 sequences, about 55% of them seen just once. The receptor's source is a man of 80 years or more in good health. The sequenced material came from blood. The chain combines TRBV18 with TRBJ2-7, with D possibly matching TRBD2 (5 bases). In DNA form, the CDR3 reads TGTGCCAGCTCACTGTCCGCCGGGATACACGAGCAGTACTTC. Protein: CASSLSAGIHEQYF.